The 11 T cell receptor beta chains in this list originate from one sample, sequenced in a study of blood T cell repertoires in COVID-19. The protocol was immunoSEQ multiplex PCR, while the TCRdb copy is restricted to in-frame clones and leaves out a portion. The repertoire holds 95,000 to 150,000 clones, 80% seen once, with approximately 25% in the top ten. The sample consisted of peripheral blood. Every receptor here comes from a human donor in a cohort sampled during active COVID-19.

A single count supports this clone. The chain recombines TRBV28 with TRBJ1-5; 9 positions agree with TRBD1. Germline V CDR1 and CDR2: MDHEN, SYDVKM. Germline trimming cut 2 bases from V and 0 bases from J; bases unmatched to any gene: 5. The CDR3 has 17 residues. In DNA form, the CDR3 reads TGTGCCAGCAGTTTAGGGGACAGGGTTTATAGCAATCAGCCCCAGCATTTT. Amino acids: CASSLGDRVYSNQPQHF.

The chain uses TRBV11-2 and TRBJ1-2, with TRBD1 identical over 7 bases. The J segment lost 8 bases and the V segment lost 6 bases, leaving 6 bases of the junction unmatched. The CDR3 extends over 12 amino acids. The germline gives CDR1 SGHAT, CDR2 FQNNGV. CDR3 protein: CASRGRGDGYTF. In DNA, the CDR3 is TGTGCCAGCAGGGGCAGGGGGGACGGCTACACCTTC.

The genes are TRBV9 and TRBJ1-6; no reliable D call. The CDR3 is 14 residues long. V was shortened by 0 bases and J by 7 bases, with 8 bases between the two germline ends. The germline V gene encodes CDR1 SGDLS and CDR2 YYNGEE. The CDR3 DNA reads TGTGCCAGCAGCGTAGAGCCCGAAAATTCACCCCTCCACTTT. As protein: CASSVEPENSPLHF. The full variable domain, its missing parts supplied by reference TRBV9 and TRBJ1-6, is DSGVTQTPKHLITATGQRVTLRCSPRSGDLSVYWYQQSLDQGLQFLIQYYNGEERAKGNILERFSAQQFPDLHSELNLSSLELGDSALYFCASSVEPENSPLHFGNGTRLTVT.

V gene TRBV3-1 (or the pseudogene TRBV3-2) combines with J gene TRBJ2-7; TRBD1 is a possible D gene (5 bases). CDR3 length: 14 residues. V lost 4 bases and J lost 3, with 13 bases in between. Germline CDR1 LGHDT, CDR2 YNNKEL (reference sequence). The CDR3 is CASSPRQRGYEQYF. CDR3 coding DNA: TGTGCCAGCAGCCCCCGACAGAGAGGCTACGAGCAGTACTTC.

The J gene is TRBJ2-3, the V gene TRBV30, with 9 bases aligning to TRBD1. V lost 0 bases and J lost 7; bases outside the gene matches: 2. Germline CDR1 GTSNPN, CDR2 SVGIG (reference sequence). The CDR3 has 13 amino acids. The CDR3 bases are TGTGCCTGGAGTGTACAGGGGGCGCATACGCAGTATTTT. This sequence encodes CAWSVQGAHTQYF.

CDR3 sequence (DNA): TGTGCCAGCAGCCAAAAGGACAGGGTGATCTATGGCTACACCTTC. This codes for CASSQKDRVIYGYTF. The chain joins TRBV3-1 (or the pseudogene TRBV3-2) to TRBJ1-2, with TRBD1 identical over 8 bases. The CDR3 contains 15 residues. CDR1 is LGHDT and CDR2 is YNNKEL in the germline V gene (reference sequence). V lost 2 bases to trimming and J lost 4 bases; unmatched junction nucleotides: 6.

The genes are TRBV4-2 and TRBJ2-3; 9 positions match TRBD1. CDR3 length: 17 amino acids. With V trimmed by 2 bases and J by 0 bases, 6 bases remained unmatched. Looked up from germline, CDR1 is LGHNA and CDR2 is YNFKEQ. In DNA, the CDR3 is TGTGCCAGCAGCCAACTCACCGGGACAGGGAGCACAGATACGCAGTATTTT. Translated: CASSQLTGTGSTDTQYF.

This chain joins TRBV5-1 and TRBJ1-3; 9 bases map to TRBD1. CDR3 length: 16 amino acids. Per the germline V gene, CDR1 is SGHRS and CDR2 is YFSETQ. The junction had 5 bases not matched to a gene; V was cut back by 4 bases and J by 0 bases. CDR3 nucleotide sequence: TGCGCCAGCAGCATGGGACAGGGCAGCTCTGGAAACACCATATATTTT. Its protein is CASSMGQGSSGNTIYF.

This clone was seen more than once but under ten times. The chain recombines TRBV11-2 with TRBJ2-5, with TRBD2 matching 8 bases. Germline V gene lookup returns CDR1 SGHAT and CDR2 FQNNGV. This CDR3 comprises 16 residues. After removal of 5 bases from V and 1 base from J, the junction contained 9 bases not matched to a gene. In DNA form, the CDR3 reads TGTGCCAGCAGCGTCGGGACTAGTAGGTCCCAAGAGACCCAGTACTTC. Protein: CASSVGTSRSQETQYF.

This clone has just a few counts. The V call is TRBV4-3, the J call TRBJ2-7, with TRBD2 matching over 13 bases. Germline loops: CDR1 LGHNA, CDR2 YSLEER. J gave up 5 bases and V 4 bases, and 2 bases lay outside the gene matches. The CDR3 has 14 amino acids. CDR3 in amino acids: CASSRGLAGDEQYF. CDR3 sequence (DNA): TGCGCCAGCAGCCGCGGACTAGCGGGGGACGAGCAGTACTTC.

This chain joins TRBV3-1 (or the pseudogene TRBV3-2) and TRBJ2-7; TRBD2 is a possible D gene (6 bases). Per the germline V gene, CDR1 is LGHDT and CDR2 is YNNKEL (reference sequence). V was trimmed by 0 bases and J by 7 bases, leaving 7 bases between them. This CDR3 has 12 residues. DNA for the CDR3: TGTGCCAGCAGCCAAGAAGGGAGGGAGCAGTACTTC. It encodes CASSQEGREQYF.